Listed below are T cell receptor beta chains from one sample, sequenced in a study of T cells in Graves' hyperthyroidism and ophthalmopathy. TCRdb fed the multiplex PCR reads into MiXCR, producing one record per CDR3 protein. The profile shows a few hundred thousand distinct CDR3 sequences, about half of them singletons. Sequenced input: peripheral blood or thyroid tissue (not recorded which). All receptors derive from a woman aged 18-29 years with Graves' hyperthyroidism. Both conserved end residues are part of each CDR3.

>TRBV7-9|TRBJ1-5
CASSLGIGGSYSNQPQHF
>TRBV2|TRBJ1-2
CASSAVGLYGYTF
>TRBV2|TRBJ2-5
CASSEQTRETQYF
>TRBV10-3|TRBJ2-7
CAMKTSGNYEQYF
>TRBV5-1|TRBJ2-7
CASKLSGQTYEQYF
>TRBV14|TRBJ2-5
CASSQDPYREKETQYF
>TRBV6-5|TRBJ1-5
CASLGEVNQPQHF
>TRBV12-3/TRBV12-4|TRBJ1-3
CASSRRAIYF
>TRBV7-8|TRBJ1-2
CASSLRQRGYTF
>TRBV12-3/TRBV12-4|TRBJ1-4
CASSLQGNEKLFF
>TRBV5-6|TRBJ2-5
CASSLARLAGLETQYF
>TRBV2|TRBJ1-5
CASRETGLLPQHF
>TRBV20-1|TRBJ2-7
CSASSEDSGNYEQYF
>TRBV12-3/TRBV12-4|TRBJ1-4
CASSFALAEKLFF
>TRBV7-9|TRBJ2-5
CASSPDSGRSVAQYF
>TRBV7-3|TRBJ2-2
CASSPPWTDRRTGELFF
>TRBV12-3/TRBV12-4|TRBJ1-2
CASSSNRGGGYTF
>TRBV20-1|TRBJ2-7
CSAKGSGRRVYEQYF
>TRBV3-1|TRBJ2-7
CASSQGTGLAYEQYF
>TRBV10-3|TRBJ2-7
CATADRRDEQYF
>TRBV7-2|TRBJ1-1
CASSLGAENTEAFF
>TRBV7-3|TRBJ1-4
CASSLTFDRGSEKLFF
>TRBV7-9|TRBJ1-2
CASSQTYRAGYGYTF
>TRBV7-9|TRBJ2-7
CASSHPKGGAHEQYF
>TRBV12-5|TRBJ2-2
CASGLVISAGWLAKNTGELFF
>TRBV7-2|TRBJ1-2
CASSPRTGGYTF
>TRBV9|TRBJ2-5
CASSVGTGSYETQYF
>TRBV7-9|TRBJ2-7
CASSLAGRDYEQYF
>TRBV12-3/TRBV12-4|TRBJ2-5
CASTRGAEYQETQYF
>TRBV9|TRBJ1-3
CASGRQGGSGNTIYF
>TRBV7-7|TRBJ2-7
CASSPSGMSYEQYF
>TRBV2|TRBJ2-3
CASSEHKTDTQYF
>TRBV2|TRBJ1-5
CASSSKGLDQPQHF
>TRBV2|TRBJ2-7
CASRGITGYEQYF